These 30 T cell receptor beta chains were all obtained from the same sample, sequenced in a study of T cells in Graves' hyperthyroidism and ophthalmopathy. There were TCR beta CDR3 regions amplified from RNA transcripts. TCR CDR3 underwent first-round RT-PCR with the HTBI primer set. MiXCR, applied by TCRdb to the multiplex PCR reads, yields one record per CDR3 protein. Of about 400,000 distinct CDR3 sequences listed, about 14% were seen once; the top ten hold approximately 27%. The sample comprised blood. The receptors shown here come from a man aged 45 to 65 with Graves' ophthalmopathy.

At least ten counts were recorded for this clonotype. V is TRBV3-1 and J is TRBJ1-1; the D is unclear. The CDR3 sequence is 15 residues long. Per germline, CDR1 LGHDT and CDR2 YNNKEL (reference sequence). V was cut by 0 bases and J by 2 bases, with 10 bases left in between. The CDR3 nucleotides read TGTGCCAGCAGCCAAGATCTCAGAGTTAACACTGAAGCTTTCTTT. Amino acids: CASSQDLRVNTEAFF.

This clonotype was picked up a small number of times. V and J are TRBV9 and TRBJ2-3; the D gene could be TRBD1 or TRBD2 (5 bases each). Trimming took off 0 bases at V and 2 bases at J, with 13 bases between the two ends. Germline loops: CDR1 SGDLS, CDR2 YYNGEE. CDR3 length: 16 residues. CDR3 region: CASSVVGETYTDTQYF. The CDR3 bases are TGTGCCAGCAGCGTAGTAGGGGAGACCTACACAGATACGCAGTATTTT.

V and J are TRBV29-1 and TRBJ2-1; D unresolved. CDR3 length: 12 residues. Trimming pared 6 bases from V and 0 bases from J, leaving 6 bases between. Germline loops: CDR1 SQVTM, CDR2 ANQGSEA. CDR3 bases: TGCAGCGTCACTATCTCCTACAATGAGCAGTTCTTC. Translating it yields CSVTISYNEQFF.

This clonotype was detected a few times. The gene calls are TRBV28 and TRBJ1-5, with a weak D call TRBD1 (5 bases). V dropped 10 bases and J dropped 0 bases, with 13 bases sitting between them. Germline V gene sequence: CDR1 MDHEN, CDR2 SYDVKM. The CDR3 extends over 14 amino acids. CDR3 protein: CATRVGNSNQPQHF. In nucleotides, the CDR3 is TGTGCCACCAGGGTAGGAAATAGCAATCAGCCCCAGCATTTT.

This clonotype was picked up many times. The J gene is TRBJ1-5, the V gene TRBV2; D is unclear. Germline V CDR1 and CDR2: SNHLY, FYNNEI. This CDR3 is 13 amino acids long. V was cut by 3 bases and J by 7 bases, with 10 bases left in between. CDR3: CASSDNVNQPQHF. The DNA for the CDR3 is TGTGCCAGCAGTGATAACGTCAACCAGCCCCAGCATTTT.

This clonotype was found many times. The V gene is TRBV11-2, the J gene TRBJ2-1; no definite D call. CDR3 length equals 14 residues. Per the germline V gene, CDR1 is SGHAT and CDR2 is FQNNGV. V lost 4 bases, J lost 6 bases, and 13 bases lay in between. The CDR3 reads CASSSGLLSNEQFF. DNA for the CDR3: TGTGCCAGCAGCTCCGGCCTCCTGTCCAATGAGCAGTTCTTC.

Notes on this clonotype: This may arise from a read error, as a much more abundant clone is one base away. This chain links TRBV5-1 with TRBJ2-4; D is perhaps TRBD1 (5 bases). The CDR3 sequence is 12 residues long. Germline CDR1 SGHRS, CDR2 YFSETQ. In DNA, the CDR3 is TGCGCCAGCAGTCCGCAGGGAAACACTCAGTACTTC. This gives the protein CASSPQGNTQYF.

This clonotype was recorded at least ten times. The chain has TRBV7-9 and TRBJ2-1; 10 bases align to TRBD1. The CDR3 is 15 amino acids. V lost 7 bases and J lost 6; bases outside the gene matches: 9. CDR1 and CDR2 from the germline V gene are SEHNR and FQNEAQ (reference sequence). The CDR3 reads CASTSTGGAGNEQFF. The CDR3 DNA is TGTGCCAGCACCTCGACAGGGGGCGCGGGCAATGAGCAGTTCTTC.

This chain links TRBV19 with TRBJ2-3; no definite D call. CDR1 and CDR2 from the germline V gene are LNHDA and SQIVND (reference sequence). This CDR3 contains 15 residues. Trimming cost V 4 bases and J 0 bases, with 11 bases left between them. The CDR3 DNA reads TGTGCCAGTAGTACTGGACGCACGAGCACAGATACGCAGTATTTT. The encoded protein is CASSTGRTSTDTQYF.

This clonotype was counted between two and nine times. The rearrangement joins TRBV18 to TRBJ1-1; a possible D gene is TRBD1 (5 bases). CDR1 and CDR2 from the germline V gene are KGHSH and LQKENI. This CDR3 spans 15 amino acids. Trimming removed 2 bases from V and 0 bases from J, with 10 bases in between. The CDR3 DNA reads as TGTGCCAGCTCACCAGGGGCGAAGATGAACACTGAAGCTTTCTTT. Translation: CASSPGAKMNTEAFF.

Ten or more counts support this clonotype. The chain combines TRBV5-1 with TRBJ1-3; D possibly corresponds to TRBD1 (5 bases). The CDR3 covers 13 residues. Germline V lookup: CDR1 SGHRS, CDR2 YFSETQ. Trimming removed 4 bases at V and 7 bases at J, with 12 bases between. The CDR3 DNA is TGCGCCAGCAGCCAGGGTGTGAGGAACACCATATATTTT. Residues: CASSQGVRNTIYF.

This clonotype was seen ten or more times. The J gene is TRBJ1-2, the V gene TRBV28; no firm D call. This CDR3 is 11 amino acids long. Trimming stripped 6 bases from V and 8 bases from J, with 10 bases between. Germline V gene lookup returns CDR1 MDHEN and CDR2 SYDVKM. This chain's CDR3 is CASSGSEGYTF. DNA for the CDR3: TGTGCCAGCAGCGGTTCAGAGGGCTACACCTTC.

This clonotype has a count of ten or more. This sequence joins TRBV20-1 and TRBJ1-1, with D possibly matching TRBD1 (5 bases). Trimming left V 6 bases short and J 6 bases short, with 17 bases between. The CDR3 runs 13 residues. The germline gives CDR1 DFQATT, CDR2 SNEGSKA (reference sequence). For the CDR3, the DNA is TGCAGTGCCAGGGAAAGGGGTTTGTCTGAAGCTTTCTTT. Translation gives CSARERGLSEAFF.

This clonotype was seen repeatedly, ten times or more. This chain links TRBV5-1 with TRBJ2-1, with D uncertain. Trimming shortened V by 1 base and J by 4 bases, and 6 bases separated the two germline ends. The CDR3 runs 13 residues. Germline loops: CDR1 SGHRS, CDR2 YFSETQ. CDR3 sequence (DNA): TGCGCCAGCAGCTTGAGGGATTACAATGAGCAGTTCTTC. Translation: CASSLRDYNEQFF.

This clonotype was seen many times. The V gene is TRBV20-1, the J gene TRBJ1-1; D possibly corresponds to TRBD1 (6 bases). The V end lost 3 bases, the J end lost 1 base, and 12 bases lay between the germline ends. Per the germline V gene, CDR1 is DFQATT and CDR2 is SNEGSKA (reference sequence). The CDR3 spans 14 residues. The CDR3 sequence is CSARLRQANTEAFF. CDR3 nucleotides: TGCAGTGCTAGGCTTCGACAGGCGAACACTGAAGCTTTCTTT.

This clonotype was seen many times. The chain recombines TRBV30 with TRBJ2-7; either TRBD1 or TRBD2 may supply D (6 bases each). The CDR3 consists of 15 residues. The V gene's germline CDR1 is GTSNPN and CDR2 SVGIG (reference sequence). The V and J ends lost 3 bases and 3 bases respectively, with 18 bases between them. The CDR3 DNA reads TGTGCCTGGAGCGCTCTGGGGGGACATATCTACGAGCAGTACTTC. It encodes CAWSALGGHIYEQYF.

The sample holds many counts of this clonotype. The genes are TRBV6-1 and TRBJ2-1, with 12 bases lining up with TRBD2. V was pared by 6 bases and J by 6 bases, with 18 bases of the junction left unmatched. The CDR3 consists of 19 residues. Per the germline V gene, CDR1 is MNHNS and CDR2 is SASEGT. The DNA of the CDR3 is TGTGCCAGCAGCGTAAAGGACCCGAGGGGACTAGCGGGCGCCAATGAGCAGTTCTTC. Translation gives CASSVKDPRGLAGANEQFF.

The J gene is TRBJ1-4, the V gene TRBV7-9; a weak D match, TRBD1 (5 bases). The germline V gene encodes CDR1 SEHNR and CDR2 FQNEAQ (reference sequence). The CDR3 loop spans 15 amino acids. Between the trimmed V and J ends, which lost 0 bases and 7 bases, there was a span of 12 bases. CDR3: CASSLAMGLREKLFF. In DNA, the CDR3 is TGTGCCAGCAGCTTAGCGATGGGGCTTCGTGAAAAACTGTTTTTT.

Ten or more counts support this clonotype. The chain links TRBV3-1 to TRBJ1-6; tentatively, D is TRBD1 (5 bases). V was pared by 6 bases and J by 12 bases, with 12 bases between. The CDR3 is 12 residues long. The germline V gene encodes CDR1 LGHDT and CDR2 YNNKEL (reference sequence). This CDR3 is CASSVGVRPLHF. CDR3 in DNA: TGTGCCAGCAGTGTAGGGGTTCGACCCCTCCACTTT.

This clonotype was observed many times. The chain uses TRBV5-5 and TRBJ2-3; D remains ambiguous. The V end was cut by 0 bases, the J end by 6 bases, with 14 bases between. CDR1 SGHKS and CDR2 YYEKEE come from the germline V gene (reference sequence). The length of the CDR3 is 15 residues. The CDR3: CASSLGSGVVDTQYF. For the CDR3, the DNA is TGTGCCAGCAGCTTGGGTTCTGGGGTTGTTGATACGCAGTATTTT. The full variable domain, with the rest looked up from reference TRBV5-5 and TRBJ2-3, is DAGVTQSPTHLIKTRGQQVTLRCSPISGHKSVSWYQQVLGQGPQFIFQYYEKEERGRGNFPDRFSARQFPNYSSELNVNALLLGDSALYLCASSLGSGVVDTQYFGPGTRLTVL.

In regard to this clonotype: A much larger clone differs from this one at a single base, so this may be a read error. The rearrangement links TRBV7-9 to TRBJ2-1, with 9 bases that match TRBD2. Per germline, CDR1 SEHNR and CDR2 FQNEAQ (reference sequence). The CDR3 covers 17 residues. V shed 2 bases, J shed 7 bases, and the junction held 12 bases outside the gene matches. The CDR3 coding sequence is TGTGCCAGCAGCTTATGTTACTGGGCGGGAGGGCCGAATGAGCAGTTCTTC. Translation: CASSLCYWAGGPNEQFF.

Only one count was recorded for this clonotype. The rearrangement links TRBV7-8 to TRBJ2-1; D tentatively reads TRBD1 or TRBD2 (5 bases each). The germline V and J ends were trimmed by 1 base and 9 bases, with 22 bases remaining between them. CDR3 size: 17 residues. Germline V gene lookup returns CDR1 SGHVS and CDR2 FQNEAQ. CDR3 region: CASSLDPRARVYAEQFF. The CDR3 DNA is TGTGCCAGCAGCTTAGACCCCAGGGCGAGGGTCTACGCTGAGCAGTTCTTC.

About this clonotype: A much larger clone lies one base from this, so it may be a read error. The V call is TRBV20-1, the J call TRBJ1-5; D ambiguous. Trimming removed 3 bases from V and 1 base from J, with 10 bases in between. CDR3 length: 14 residues. Germline CDR1 DFQATT, CDR2 SNEGSKA (reference sequence). CDR3 region: CSARTAKSNQPQHF. Written as DNA, the CDR3 is TGCAGTGCTAGGACGGCGAAAAGCAATCAGCCCCAGCATTTT.

The genes are TRBV6-2 or TRBV6-3 and TRBJ1-2; 9 bases align to TRBD1. Germline CDR1 is MNHEY and CDR2 is SVGEGT. The CDR3 is 13 amino acids. V gave up 5 bases and J gave up 5 bases; unmatched junction bases: 3. This CDR3 is CASSVDRGYGYTF. The CDR3 nucleotides read TGTGCCAGCAGTGTGGACAGGGGTTATGGCTACACCTTC.

This clonotype has a count of ten or more. The rearrangement uses TRBV20-1 and TRBJ1-4; D is possibly TRBD1 (5 bases). The CDR3 contains 12 residues. V gave up 4 bases and J gave up 8 bases, with 11 bases separating them. CDR1 and CDR2 from the germline V gene are DFQATT and SNEGSKA (reference sequence). This CDR3 reads CSAKGVTEKLFF. CDR3 in DNA: TGCAGTGCTAAAGGGGTGACGGAAAAACTGTTTTTT.

This clonotype showed up many times. The chain uses TRBV2 and TRBJ2-3; 15 bases line up with TRBD2. This CDR3 comprises 16 residues. V lost 5 bases to trimming and J lost 6 bases; unmatched junction nucleotides: 6. CDR1 SNHLY and CDR2 FYNNEI come from the germline V gene. CDR3 protein: CASSPGTSGRSDTQYF. The CDR3 nucleotides are TGTGCCAGCAGTCCTGGGACTAGCGGGAGGAGTGATACGCAGTATTTT.

The V and J genes are TRBV19 and TRBJ2-2; TRBD1 or TRBD2 may be the D gene (6 bases each). With 2 bases removed from V and 3 bases from J, the gap between germline ends came to 10 bases. CDR1 and CDR2 (germline): LNHDA, SQIVND (reference sequence). This CDR3 has 15 residues. The CDR3: CASSIRGTHTGELFF. The CDR3 DNA follows: TGTGCCAGTAGTATACGGGGGACACACACCGGGGAGCTGTTTTTT.

This clonotype was picked up many times. The chain recombines TRBV7-2 with TRBJ2-2, with TRBD2 matching over 7 bases. The CDR3 runs 15 residues. From germline, CDR1 is SGHTA and CDR2 FQGNSA. The J segment lost 6 bases and the V segment lost 4 bases, leaving 8 bases of the junction unmatched. CDR3 loop: CASSSGLVLAGELFF. The CDR3 nucleotides are TGTGCCAGCAGCTCAGGACTAGTATTGGCCGGGGAGCTGTTTTTT.

This clonotype was found a few times. The V gene is TRBV27, the J gene TRBJ2-1; perhaps TRBD1 as D (5 bases). There are 16 residues in the CDR3. Germline CDR1 and CDR2: MNHEY and SMNVEV (reference sequence). The V gene lost 0 bases and the J gene lost 3 bases, with 12 bases spanning the gap. This chain's CDR3 is CASSLSGPDYYNEQFF. DNA for the CDR3: TGTGCCAGCAGTTTATCGGGGCCAGATTACTACAATGAGCAGTTCTTC.

The chain employs TRBV7-6 and TRBJ1-4; no clear D. CDR3 size: 17 residues. The ends were cut back, 2 bases at V and 0 bases at J, with 13 bases in the middle. Germline V lookup: CDR1 SGHVS, CDR2 FNYEAQ. CDR3 sequence (DNA): TGTGCCAGCAGCTTATCACGGAAACTTCCAACTAATGAAAAACTGTTTTTT. It codes for CASSLSRKLPTNEKLFF.